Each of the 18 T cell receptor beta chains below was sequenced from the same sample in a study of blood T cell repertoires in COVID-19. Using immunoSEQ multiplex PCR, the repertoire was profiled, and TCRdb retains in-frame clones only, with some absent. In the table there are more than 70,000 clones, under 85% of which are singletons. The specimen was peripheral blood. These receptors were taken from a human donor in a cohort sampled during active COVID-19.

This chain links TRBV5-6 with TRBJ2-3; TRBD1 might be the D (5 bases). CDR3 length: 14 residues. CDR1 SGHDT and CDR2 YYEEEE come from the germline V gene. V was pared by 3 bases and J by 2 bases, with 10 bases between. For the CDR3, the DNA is TGTGCCAGCAGCTGGTTAGGGGCCACAGATACGCAGTATTTT. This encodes CASSWLGATDTQYF.

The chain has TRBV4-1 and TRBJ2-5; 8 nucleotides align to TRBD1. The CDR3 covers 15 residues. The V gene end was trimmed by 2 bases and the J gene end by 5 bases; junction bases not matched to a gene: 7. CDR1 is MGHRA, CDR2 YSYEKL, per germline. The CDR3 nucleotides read TGCGCCAGCAGCCAACAGGGGGCAGGAGAGGAGACCCAGTACTTC. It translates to CASSQQGAGEETQYF.

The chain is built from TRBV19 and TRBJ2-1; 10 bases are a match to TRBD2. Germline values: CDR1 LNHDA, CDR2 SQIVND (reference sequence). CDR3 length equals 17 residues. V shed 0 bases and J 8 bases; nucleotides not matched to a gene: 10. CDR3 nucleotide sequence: TGTGCCAGTAGTATAGATCCGGGAGCGGGGGGGCTGGATGAGCAGTTCTTC. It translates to CASSIDPGAGGLDEQFF.

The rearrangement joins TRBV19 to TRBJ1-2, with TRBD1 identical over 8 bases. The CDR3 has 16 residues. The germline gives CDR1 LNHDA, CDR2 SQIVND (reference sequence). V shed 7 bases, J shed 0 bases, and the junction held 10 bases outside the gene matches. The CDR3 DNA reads TGTGCCAGTACCCCGGGACAGGCGCTGACTAACTATGGCTACACCTTC. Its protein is CASTPGQALTNYGYTF.

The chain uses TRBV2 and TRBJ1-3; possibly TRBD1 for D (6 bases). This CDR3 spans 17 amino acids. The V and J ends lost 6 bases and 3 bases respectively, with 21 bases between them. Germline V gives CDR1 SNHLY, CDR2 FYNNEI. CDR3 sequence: CASSLTRGAGDGNTIYF. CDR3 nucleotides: TGTGCCAGCAGCTTAACCAGGGGAGCGGGGGATGGAAACACCATATATTTT.

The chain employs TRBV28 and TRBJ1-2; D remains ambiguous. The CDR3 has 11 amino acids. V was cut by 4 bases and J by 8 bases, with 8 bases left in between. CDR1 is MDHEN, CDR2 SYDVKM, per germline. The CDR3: CASSSTGGYTF. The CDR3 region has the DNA TGTGCCAGCAGTTCGACCGGGGGCTACACCTTC.

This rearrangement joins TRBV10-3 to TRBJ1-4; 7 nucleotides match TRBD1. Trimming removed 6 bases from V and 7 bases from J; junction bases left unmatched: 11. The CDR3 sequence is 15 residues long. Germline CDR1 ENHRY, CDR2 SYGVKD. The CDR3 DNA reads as TGTGCCATCAGCGCCACAGGGGTAGGGAGTGAAAAACTGTTTTTT. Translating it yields CAISATGVGSEKLFF.

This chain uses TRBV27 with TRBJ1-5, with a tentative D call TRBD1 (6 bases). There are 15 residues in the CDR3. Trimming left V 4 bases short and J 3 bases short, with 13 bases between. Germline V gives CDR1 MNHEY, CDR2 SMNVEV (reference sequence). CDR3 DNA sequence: TGTGCCAGCAGTTCCAGGGGCTCACTCAATCAGCCCCAGCATTTT. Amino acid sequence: CASSSRGSLNQPQHF.

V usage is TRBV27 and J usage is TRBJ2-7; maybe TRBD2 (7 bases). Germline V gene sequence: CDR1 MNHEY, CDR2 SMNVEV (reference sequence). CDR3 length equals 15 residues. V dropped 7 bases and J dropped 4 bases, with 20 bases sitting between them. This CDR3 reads CASTREVAGAYEQYF. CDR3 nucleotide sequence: TGTGCCAGCACCCGGGAGGTGGCAGGGGCTTACGAGCAGTACTTC.

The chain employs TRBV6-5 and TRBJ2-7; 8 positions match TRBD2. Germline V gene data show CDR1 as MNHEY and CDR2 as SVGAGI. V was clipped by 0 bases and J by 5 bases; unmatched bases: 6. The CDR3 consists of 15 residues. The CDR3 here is CASSYSRAGEDEQYF. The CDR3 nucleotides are TGTGCCAGCAGTTACTCACGAGCGGGGGAGGACGAGCAGTACTTC.

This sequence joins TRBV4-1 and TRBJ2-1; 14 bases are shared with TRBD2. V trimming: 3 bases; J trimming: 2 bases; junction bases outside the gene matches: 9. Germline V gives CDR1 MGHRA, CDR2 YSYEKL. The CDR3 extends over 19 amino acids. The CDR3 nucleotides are TGCGCCAGCAGCCATCGACTAGCGGGGGGGCTCCCTACCTACAATGAGCAGTTCTTC. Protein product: CASSHRLAGGLPTYNEQFF.

CDR3 nucleotide sequence: TGTGCCAGCTCAACGGGACTAGCGGGGGGTAATGAGCAGTTCTTC. Protein product: CASSTGLAGGNEQFF. The V and J genes are TRBV18 and TRBJ2-1, with 15 bases that match TRBD2. V gave up 5 bases and J gave up 7 bases; unmatched junction bases: 3. In germline, CDR1 is KGHSH, CDR2 LQKENI. This CDR3 has 15 residues.

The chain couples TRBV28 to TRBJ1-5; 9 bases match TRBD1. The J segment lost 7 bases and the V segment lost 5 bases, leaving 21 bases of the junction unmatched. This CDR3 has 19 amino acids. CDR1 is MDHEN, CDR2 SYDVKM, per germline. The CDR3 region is CASSHLSGYGTGYDQPQHF. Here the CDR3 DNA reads TGTGCCAGCAGTCATTTGAGCGGATACGGGACAGGGTACGACCAGCCCCAGCATTTT.

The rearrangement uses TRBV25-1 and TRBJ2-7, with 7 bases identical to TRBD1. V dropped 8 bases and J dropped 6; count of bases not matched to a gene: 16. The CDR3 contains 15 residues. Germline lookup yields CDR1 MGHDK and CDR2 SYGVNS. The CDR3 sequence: CASHEEAGGRGEQYF. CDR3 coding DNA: TGTGCCAGCCACGAGGAGGCAGGGGGTAGGGGCGAGCAGTACTTC.

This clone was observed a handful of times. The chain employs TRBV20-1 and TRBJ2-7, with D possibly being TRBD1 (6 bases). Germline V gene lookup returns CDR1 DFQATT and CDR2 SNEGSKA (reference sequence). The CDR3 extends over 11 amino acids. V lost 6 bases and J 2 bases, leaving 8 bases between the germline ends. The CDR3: CSAEGAYEQYF. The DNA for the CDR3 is TGCAGTGCCGAGGGGGCCTACGAGCAGTACTTC.

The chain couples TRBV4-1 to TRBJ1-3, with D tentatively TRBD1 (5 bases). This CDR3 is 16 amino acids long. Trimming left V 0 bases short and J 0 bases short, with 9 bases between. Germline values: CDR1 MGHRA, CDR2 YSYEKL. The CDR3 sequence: CASSQDMGGSGNTIYF. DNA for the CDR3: TGCGCCAGCAGCCAAGATATGGGGGGCTCTGGAAACACCATATATTTT.

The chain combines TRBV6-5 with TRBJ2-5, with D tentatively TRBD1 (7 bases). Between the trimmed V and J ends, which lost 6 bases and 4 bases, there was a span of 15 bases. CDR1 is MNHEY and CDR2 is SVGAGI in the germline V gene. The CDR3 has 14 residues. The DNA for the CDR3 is TGTGCCAGCAGGGGGGCGGGACAGAGAGAGACCCAGTACTTC. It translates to CASRGAGQRETQYF.

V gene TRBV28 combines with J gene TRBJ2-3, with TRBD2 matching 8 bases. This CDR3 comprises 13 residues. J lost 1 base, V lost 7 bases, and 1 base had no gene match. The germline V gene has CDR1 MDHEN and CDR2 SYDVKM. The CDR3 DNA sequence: TGTGCCAGCACAGCGGGGGGCACAGATACGCAGTATTTT. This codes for CASTAGGTDTQYF. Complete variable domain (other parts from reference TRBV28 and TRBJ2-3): DVKVTQSSRYLVKRTGEKVFLECVQDMDHENMFWYRQDPGLGLRLIYFSYDVKMKEKGDIPEGYSVSREKKERFSLILESASTNQTSMYLCASTAGGTDTQYFGPGTRLTVL.